Given below is one TCR beta chain in context. Its antigen is not identified. This sample includes further DNA sequences coding for the same CDR3. The entry originates in a study of shared clonotypes between healthy human individuals. The study's findings and limits: The low donor count limited represented genetic and exposure-history diversity. Clonotype sharing among donors likely depends on sequencing depth.

Each sample came from a Caucasian adult donor living in Nashville, Tennessee. When samples were unsorted, around 83 million PBMCs were used for genomic DNA. Germline CDR1 KGHSH, CDR2 LQKENI. V was pared by 1 base and J by 1 base, with 7 bases between. The CDR3 runs to 14 residues. The repertoire was sequenced with immunoSEQ multiplex PCR; TCRdb's copy has only in-frame clones and lacks some. The sample yields about 500,000 clones, roughly three quarters seen once. The TCR comes from a woman aged 40 to 49 in good health. Some clones in this sample may be carry-over from other donors' samples. Material for sequencing was PBMCs. The genes are TRBV18 and TRBJ1-1; tentative D call: TRBD1 (6 bases). The CDR3 sequence is CASSPQGGNTEAFF. The CDR3 DNA reads as TGTGCCAGCTCACCACAGGGGGGGAACACTGAAGCTTTCTTT.